This T cell receptor (beta chain) was sequenced during a study of response to subunit inactivated influenza vaccine. Points from the study as a whole: It was the authors' suggestion that each seasonal influenza vaccination recruits few new T cells.

TCRdb reprocessed the RT-PCR reads with MiXCR, giving one entry per CDR3 protein. The table includes approximately 170,000 distinct CDR3 sequences, around 14% detected once. The CDR3 runs to 16 residues. The V gene end was trimmed by 5 bases and the J gene end by 2 bases; junction bases not matched to a gene: 12. This clonotype appeared many times. Its antigen is as yet unknown. The receptor's source is a man in his forties or fifties who received an inactivated influenza vaccine. The sequencing here drew on CD8+ T cells sorted from PBMCs, taken more than 4 days after vaccination. This chain joins TRBV12-3 or TRBV12-4 and TRBJ2-7; 7 positions agree with TRBD2. This chain's CDR3 is CASSPHGRLAAYEQYF. In DNA, the CDR3 is TGTGCCAGCAGTCCCCACGGAAGACTAGCTGCCTACGAGCAGTACTTC.